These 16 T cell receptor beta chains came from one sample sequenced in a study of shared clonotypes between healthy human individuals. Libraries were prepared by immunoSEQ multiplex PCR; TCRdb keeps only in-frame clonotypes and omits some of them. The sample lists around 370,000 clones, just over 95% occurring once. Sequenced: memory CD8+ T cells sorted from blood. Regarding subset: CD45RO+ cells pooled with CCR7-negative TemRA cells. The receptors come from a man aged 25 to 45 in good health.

In DNA, the CDR3 is TGTGCCAGCAGTGGGATGGGGACAGTTAATTCACCCCTCCACTTT. Translation: CASSGMGTVNSPLHF. The chain is built from TRBV6-1 and TRBJ1-6, with 7 bases lining up with TRBD1. CDR3 length: 15 amino acids. CDR1 and CDR2 from the germline V gene are MNHNS and SASEGT. The J segment lost 6 bases and the V segment lost 4 bases, leaving 6 bases of the junction unmatched.

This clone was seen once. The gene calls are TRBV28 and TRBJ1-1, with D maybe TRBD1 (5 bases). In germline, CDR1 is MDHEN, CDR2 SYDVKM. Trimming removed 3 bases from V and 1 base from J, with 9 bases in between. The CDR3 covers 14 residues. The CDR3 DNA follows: TGTGCCAGCAGTTTGGATACAGGGAACACTGAAGCTTTCTTT. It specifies CASSLDTGNTEAFF.

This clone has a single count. This CDR3 is CASSPPGQGAGGAKNIQYF. The CDR3 DNA follows: TGTGCCAGCAGTCCCCCGGGACAGGGGGCTGGAGGGGCCAAAAACATTCAGTACTTC. The J gene is TRBJ2-4, the V gene TRBV28; 12 bases agree with TRBD1. Germline CDR1 is MDHEN and CDR2 is SYDVKM. CDR3 length: 19 amino acids. Trimming cost V 5 bases and J 1 base; bases outside gene matches: 12.

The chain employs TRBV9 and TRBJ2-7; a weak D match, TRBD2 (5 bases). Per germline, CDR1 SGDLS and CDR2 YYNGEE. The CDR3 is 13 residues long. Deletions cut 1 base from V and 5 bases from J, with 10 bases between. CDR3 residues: CASSVSVRDEQYF. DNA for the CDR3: TGTGCCAGCAGCGTATCCGTGAGGGACGAGCAGTACTTC.

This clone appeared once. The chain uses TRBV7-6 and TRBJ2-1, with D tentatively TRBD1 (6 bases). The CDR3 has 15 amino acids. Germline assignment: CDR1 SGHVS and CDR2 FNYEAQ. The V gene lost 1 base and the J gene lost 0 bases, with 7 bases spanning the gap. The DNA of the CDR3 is TGTGCCAGCAGCTTAGAGGGGGACTCCTACAATGAGCAGTTCTTC. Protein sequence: CASSLEGDSYNEQFF.

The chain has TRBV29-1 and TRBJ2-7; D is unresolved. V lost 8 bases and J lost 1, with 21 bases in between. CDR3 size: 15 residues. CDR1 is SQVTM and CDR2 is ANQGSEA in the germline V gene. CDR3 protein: CSPDTDGVISYEQYF. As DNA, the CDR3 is TGCAGCCCCGACACTGACGGAGTTATATCCTACGAGCAGTACTTC.

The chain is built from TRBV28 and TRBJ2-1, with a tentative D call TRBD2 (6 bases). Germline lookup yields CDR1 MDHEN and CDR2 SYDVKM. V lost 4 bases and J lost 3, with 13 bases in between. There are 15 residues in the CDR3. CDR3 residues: CASSSTTSFYNEQFF. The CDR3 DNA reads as TGTGCCAGCAGTTCAACGACTAGTTTCTACAATGAGCAGTTCTTC.

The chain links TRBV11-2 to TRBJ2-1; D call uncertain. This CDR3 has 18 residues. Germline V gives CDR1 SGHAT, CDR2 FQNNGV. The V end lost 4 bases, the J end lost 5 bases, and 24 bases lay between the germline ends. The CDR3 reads CASSSNFFGVPKNNEQFF. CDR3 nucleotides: TGTGCCAGCAGCTCGAATTTCTTTGGCGTCCCTAAGAACAATGAGCAGTTCTTC.

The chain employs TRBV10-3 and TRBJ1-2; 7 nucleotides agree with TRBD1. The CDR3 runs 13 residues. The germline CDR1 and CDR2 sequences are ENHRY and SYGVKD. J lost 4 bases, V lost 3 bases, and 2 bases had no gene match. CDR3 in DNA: TGTGCCATCAGTGACAGGGGGGCCTATGGCTACACCTTC. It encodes CAISDRGAYGYTF.

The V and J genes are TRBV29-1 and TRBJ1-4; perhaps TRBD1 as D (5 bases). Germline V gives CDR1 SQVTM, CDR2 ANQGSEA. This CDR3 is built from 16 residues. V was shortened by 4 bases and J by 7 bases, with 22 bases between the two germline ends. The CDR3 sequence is CSVAPTLGEGGEKLFF. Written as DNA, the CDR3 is TGCAGCGTTGCGCCAACATTAGGGGAGGGAGGTGAAAAACTGTTTTTT.

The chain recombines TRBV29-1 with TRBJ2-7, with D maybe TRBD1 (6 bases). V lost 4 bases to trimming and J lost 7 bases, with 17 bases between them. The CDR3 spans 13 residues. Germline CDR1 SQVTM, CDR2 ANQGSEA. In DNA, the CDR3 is TGCAGCGTTGGAAACAGAACTACAGGGGAGCAGTACTTC. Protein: CSVGNRTTGEQYF.

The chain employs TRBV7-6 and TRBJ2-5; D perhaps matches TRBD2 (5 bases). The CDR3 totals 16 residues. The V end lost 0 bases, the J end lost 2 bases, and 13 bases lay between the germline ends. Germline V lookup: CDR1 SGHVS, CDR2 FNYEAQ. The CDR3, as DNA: TGTGCCAGCAGCTTAGCGCTGTGGAGGACTCAAGAGACCCAGTACTTC. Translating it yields CASSLALWRTQETQYF.

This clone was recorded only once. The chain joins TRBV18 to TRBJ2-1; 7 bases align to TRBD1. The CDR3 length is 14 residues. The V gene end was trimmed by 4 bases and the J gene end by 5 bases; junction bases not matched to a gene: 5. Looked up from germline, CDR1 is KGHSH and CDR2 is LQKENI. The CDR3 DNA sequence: TGTGCCAGCTCACGGCGGACAGGCGACAATGAGCAGTTCTTC. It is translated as CASSRRTGDNEQFF.

As DNA, the CDR3 is TGTGCCAGCGGGCTGGAAGAGACCCAGTACTTC. Translation gives CASGLEETQYF. The V gene is TRBV2, the J gene TRBJ2-5; D is unresolved. Germline CDR1 is SNHLY and CDR2 is FYNNEI. CDR3 size: 11 residues. The germline V and J ends were trimmed by 8 bases and 3 bases, with 7 bases remaining between them. Full variable domain (missing parts from reference TRBV2 and TRBJ2-5): EPEVTQTPSHQVTQMGQEVILRCVPISNHLYFYWYRQILGQKVEFLVSFYNNEISEKSEIFDDQFSVERPDGSNFTLKIRSTKLEDSAMYFCASGLEETQYFGPGTRLLVL.

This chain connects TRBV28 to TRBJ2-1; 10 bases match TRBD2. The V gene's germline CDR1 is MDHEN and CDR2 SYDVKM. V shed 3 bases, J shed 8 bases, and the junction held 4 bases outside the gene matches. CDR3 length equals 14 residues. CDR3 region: CASSFSGGWDEQFF. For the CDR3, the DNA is TGTGCCAGCAGTTTTAGCGGGGGGTGGGATGAGCAGTTCTTC.

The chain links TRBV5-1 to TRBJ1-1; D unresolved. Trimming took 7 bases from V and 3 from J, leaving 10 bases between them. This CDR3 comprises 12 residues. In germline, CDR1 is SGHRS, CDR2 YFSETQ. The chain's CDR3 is CASYDGYTEAFF. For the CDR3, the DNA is TGCGCCAGCTACGACGGATACACTGAAGCTTTCTTT.